Listed below are T cell receptor beta chains from one sample, sequenced in a study of blood T cell repertoires in COVID-19. Here immunoSEQ multiplex PCR was the method, and the copy in TCRdb shows in-frame clones only, minus some. The sample contains about 320,000 clones, roughly 90% of which appear only once. Sequenced material: PBMCs or T cells enriched from blood (not recorded which). The receptors were sampled from a woman aged 25 to 45 who had been exposed to COVID-19. Each CDR3 is given with its conserved first and last residue. Fields, in order: clone size, D gene, V gene, J gene, CDR3 length, CDR3 protein, CDR3 DNA. A D gene is named only where the DNA matches it firmly. Clone size is shown for a subset of rows, as once, few, many or a class of expanded clone.

size: -; D: -; V: TRBV4-1; J: TRBJ1-5; length: 14; CDR3: CASSQDNSNQPQHF; DNA: TGCGCCAGCAGCCAAGACAATAGCAATCAGCCCCAGCATTTT
size: -; D: TRBD1; V: TRBV28; J: TRBJ1-5; length: 14; CDR3: CASSFQTGVGPEHF; DNA: TGTGCCAGCAGTTTTCAGACAGGGGTGGGGCCCGAGCATTTT
size: -; D: TRBD2; V: TRBV4-3; J: TRBJ2-3; length: 17; CDR3: CASSQVEAGASTDTQYF; DNA: TGCGCCAGCAGCCAAGTGGAAGCGGGGGCCAGCACAGATACGCAGTATTTT
size: -; D: -; V: TRBV7-9; J: TRBJ2-1; length: 11; CDR3: CASSFKGEQFF; DNA: TGTGCCAGCAGCTTTAAGGGGGAACAGTTCTTC
size: -; D: -; V: TRBV7-6; J: TRBJ1-3; length: 15; CDR3: CASSQLGGSGNTIYF; DNA: TGTGCCAGCAGCCAACTGGGGGGGTCTGGAAACACCATATATTTT
size: -; D: -; V: TRBV6-5; J: TRBJ2-7; length: 14; CDR3: CASRQTGLPYEQYF; DNA: TGTGCCAGCAGGCAAACAGGGCTGCCCTACGAGCAGTACTTC
size: -; D: TRBD2; V: TRBV4-3; J: TRBJ2-3; length: 16; CDR3: CASSLSPGLATDTQYF; DNA: TGCGCCAGCAGCCTAAGTCCGGGACTAGCCACAGATACGCAGTATTTT
size: -; D: TRBD2; V: TRBV5-1; J: TRBJ2-7; length: 17; CDR3: CASSSPGLAGGPAEQYF; DNA: TGCGCCAGCAGCTCCCCGGGACTAGCGGGGGGGCCAGCCGAGCAGTACTTC
size: -; D: TRBD1; V: TRBV6-5; J: TRBJ1-2; length: 13; CDR3: CASSSTGDYGYTF; DNA: TGTGCCAGCAGTTCGACAGGGGACTATGGCTACACCTTC
size: -; D: TRBD1; V: TRBV5-1; J: TRBJ2-7; length: 13; CDR3: CASSDRASYEQYF; DNA: TGCGCCAGCTCCGACAGGGCCTCCTACGAGCAGTACTTC
size: -; D: -; V: TRBV5-1; J: TRBJ1-2; length: 15; CDR3: CASSADKQGYYGYTF; DNA: TGCGCCAGCAGCGCAGATAAACAGGGTTACTATGGCTACACCTTC
size: -; D: -; V: TRBV7-8; J: TRBJ2-7; length: 12; CDR3: CASSLHSYEQYF; DNA: TGTGCCAGCAGCCTCCACAGCTACGAGCAGTACTTC
size: -; D: TRBD1; V: TRBV6-5; J: TRBJ2-7; length: 14; CDR3: CASIRQGYSYEQYF; DNA: TGTGCCAGCATCCGACAGGGCTACTCCTACGAGCAGTACTTC
size: -; D: TRBD1; V: TRBV29-1; J: TRBJ2-4; length: 14; CDR3: CSVMGQGAGNIQYF; DNA: TGCAGCGTTATGGGTCAGGGGGCAGGAAACATTCAGTACTTC
size: -; D: -; V: TRBV6-6; J: TRBJ1-5; length: 14; CDR3: CASSYSDINQPQHF; DNA: TGTGCCAGCAGTTACTCGGACATAAATCAGCCCCAGCATTTT
size: -; D: -; V: TRBV2; J: TRBJ2-3; length: 12; CDR3: CASTGAGDTQYF; DNA: TGTGCCAGCACTGGGGCTGGGGATACGCAGTATTTT
size: -; D: TRBD1; V: TRBV5-1; J: TRBJ1-1; length: 14; CDR3: CASSLGQVNTEAFF; DNA: TGCGCCAGCAGCCTGGGACAGGTCAACACTGAAGCTTTCTTT
size: -; D: TRBD2; V: TRBV5-1; J: TRBJ2-1; length: 15; CDR3: CASSLMPSGNNEQFF; DNA: TGCGCCAGCAGCTTGATGCCTAGCGGCAACAATGAGCAGTTCTTC
size: once; D: -; V: TRBV6-2/TRBV6-3; J: TRBJ1-2; length: 14; CDR3: CASSYSRRLGGYTF; DNA: TGTGCCAGCAGTTACTCACGGAGGCTTGGTGGCTACACCTTC
size: -; D: TRBD1; V: TRBV27; J: TRBJ1-5; length: 16; CDR3: CASRTYRGPGNQPQHF; DNA: TGTGCCAGCAGAACTTACAGGGGGCCGGGCAATCAGCCCCAGCATTTT
size: -; D: -; V: TRBV7-3; J: TRBJ1-6; length: 13; CDR3: CASSFGGNSPLHF; DNA: TGTGCCAGCAGCTTTGGAGGAAATTCACCCCTCCACTTT
size: once; D: -; V: TRBV11-3; J: TRBJ2-5; length: 13; CDR3: CASSLDSEGTQYF; DNA: TGTGCCAGCAGCTTAGATTCAGAGGGGACCCAGTACTTC
size: -; D: -; V: TRBV9; J: TRBJ1-6; length: 13; CDR3: CASSVEGSSPLHF; DNA: TGTGCCAGCAGCGTAGAAGGGAGTTCACCCCTCCACTTT
size: -; D: -; V: TRBV5-8; J: TRBJ2-7; length: 15; CDR3: CASSWGLGSSYEQYF; DNA: TGTGCCAGCAGCTGGGGGCTAGGAAGCTCCTACGAGCAGTACTTC
size: -; D: -; V: TRBV7-6; J: TRBJ2-2; length: 16; CDR3: CASSPGGRGTTGELFF; DNA: TGTGCCAGCAGCCCAGGCGGCAGGGGAACAACCGGGGAGCTGTTTTTT
size: -; D: -; V: TRBV18; J: TRBJ1-5; length: 13; CDR3: CASSPTGNQPQHF; DNA: TGTGCCAGCTCACCGACAGGAAATCAGCCCCAGCATTTT